Following are 3 T cell receptor beta chains from one sample sequenced in a study of blood T cell repertoires in COVID-19 (dated by TCRdb to 2020 to 2021). Libraries were constructed by the immunoSEQ multiplex PCR assay. Imported from immuneACCESS, the table was reduced by TCRdb to in-frame sequences with V and J called. These copies leave out some clones; in studies compared against another copy, an unresolved V gene accounts for under half, and the cause of the remainder is not known. This sample is represented by roughly 240,000 clones; approximately 88% of them were singletons. The ten largest clones capture 2.5% to 3% of the sample. The specimen was PBMCs or T cells enriched from blood (not recorded which). The receptors come from a woman aged 25 to 39 with acute COVID-19.

V is TRBV5-4 and J is TRBJ2-3, with D possibly TRBD1 on 5 matching bases. V dropped 2 bases and J dropped 1 base, with 8 bases sitting between them. Germline lookup yields CDR1 SGHNT and CDR2 YYREEE (reference sequence). The CDR3 runs to 14 residues. In DNA form, the CDR3 reads TGTGCCAGCAGCTTAAAGACAGGCACAGATACGCAGTATTTT. Amino acid sequence: CASSLKTGTDTQYF.

This clone is a singleton in its sample. The chain combines TRBV15 with TRBJ1-2, with D uncertain. V was clipped by 0 bases and J by 6 bases, with 8 bases between them. Per germline, CDR1 LNHNV and CDR2 YYDKDF (reference sequence). The CDR3 extends over 13 amino acids. The CDR3 nucleotides read TGTGCCACCAGCAGAGATCATGGAGATGGCTACACCTTC. Encoded protein: CATSRDHGDGYTF.

The chain is built from TRBV5-5 and TRBJ2-5; D gene uncertain. The CDR3 contains 12 residues. Per the germline V gene, CDR1 is SGHKS and CDR2 is YYEKEE (reference sequence). V gave up 6 bases and J gave up 1 base, with 7 bases separating them. The CDR3 reads CASKTVQETQYF. The CDR3 DNA reads as TGTGCCAGCAAAACAGTCCAAGAGACCCAGTACTTC. The whole variable domain, filled in from reference TRBV5-5 and TRBJ2-5, reads DAGVTQSPTHLIKTRGQQVTLRCSPISGHKSVSWYQQVLGQGPQFIFQYYEKEERGRGNFPDRFSARQFPNYSSELNVNALLLGDSALYLCASKTVQETQYFGPGTRLLVL.